At least ten counts were recorded for the clone carrying this T cell receptor beta chain. This sample was included in a study of T cells in Graves' hyperthyroidism and ophthalmopathy. Amplified TCR beta CDR3 regions derived from RNA transcripts. RT-PCR in the first round (using the HTBI primer set) targeted the TCR CDR3. Via MiXCR, TCRdb re-called the multiplex PCR reads, giving one row per CDR3 protein. The table shows around 350,000 distinct CDR3 sequences, with about 14% occurring only once. The CDR3 runs to 14 residues. V was pared by 5 bases and J by 3 bases, with 6 bases of the junction left unmatched. Per germline, CDR1 SEHNR and CDR2 FQNEAQ (reference sequence).

This chain connects TRBV7-9 to TRBJ2-5, with 7 bases matching TRBD2. This TCR was recovered from a woman aged 25 to 39 with Graves' ophthalmopathy. The specimen was blood. CDR3 DNA: TGTGCCAGCAGCGCCGCTAGCGGAGAAGAGACCCAGTACTTC. Its protein product is CASSAASGEETQYF.